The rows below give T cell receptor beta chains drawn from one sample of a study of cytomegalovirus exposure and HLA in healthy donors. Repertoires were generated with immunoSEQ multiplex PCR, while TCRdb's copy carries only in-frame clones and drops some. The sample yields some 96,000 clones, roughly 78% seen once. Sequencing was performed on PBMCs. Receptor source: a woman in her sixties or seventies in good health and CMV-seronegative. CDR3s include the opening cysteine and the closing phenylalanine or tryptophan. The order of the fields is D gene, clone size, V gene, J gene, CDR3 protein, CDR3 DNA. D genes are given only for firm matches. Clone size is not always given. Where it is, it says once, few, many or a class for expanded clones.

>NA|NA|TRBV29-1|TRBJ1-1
CSVPGHMTMNTEAFF
TGCAGCGTTCCAGGCCACATGACGATGAACACTGAAGCTTTCTTT
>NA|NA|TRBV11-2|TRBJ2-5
CASSFNRERHF
TGTGCCAGCAGCTTTAACAGGGAAAGGCACTTC
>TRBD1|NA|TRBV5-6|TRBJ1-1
CASSLWGQGNTEAFF
TGTGCCAGCAGCTTGTGGGGACAGGGGAACACTGAAGCTTTCTTT
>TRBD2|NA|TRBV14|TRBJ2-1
CASSPGLAWRRTYNEQFF
TGTGCCAGCAGCCCCGGACTAGCGTGGAGGAGGACCTACAATGAGCAGTTCTTC
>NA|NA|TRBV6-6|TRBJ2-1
CASSYSVGGGDEQFF
TGTGCCAGCAGTTACTCTGTCGGTGGAGGGGATGAGCAGTTCTTC
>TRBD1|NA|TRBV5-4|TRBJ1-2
CASARYPTGGDGYTF
TGTGCCAGCGCCAGATATCCGACAGGGGGGGATGGCTACACCTTC
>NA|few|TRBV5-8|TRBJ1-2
CATPGARVPDGYTF
TGTGCCACCCCTGGGGCCAGGGTGCCTGATGGCTACACCTTC
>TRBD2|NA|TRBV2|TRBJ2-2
CASSEDGGDTGELFF
TGTGCCAGCAGTGAAGATGGGGGGGACACCGGGGAGCTGTTTTTT
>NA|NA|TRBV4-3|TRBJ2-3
CASSPFEGVIDTQYF
TGCGCCAGCAGCCCCTTTGAGGGAGTGATAGATACGCAGTATTTT
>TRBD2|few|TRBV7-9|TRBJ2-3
CASGLLAGGDTQYF
TGTGCCAGCGGGCTACTAGCGGGAGGGGATACGCAGTATTTT
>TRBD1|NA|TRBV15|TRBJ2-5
CATSRGGGRETQYF
TGTGCCACCAGCAGAGGAGGGGGCAGAGAGACCCAGTACTTC
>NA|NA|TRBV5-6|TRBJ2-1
CASSLVTRTYNEQFF
TGTGCCAGCAGCTTGGTGACTAGAACCTACAATGAGCAGTTCTTC
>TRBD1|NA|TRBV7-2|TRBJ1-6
CASSLVTGTGGVSSPLHF
TGTGCCAGCAGCTTAGTAACAGGGACAGGGGGGGTGAGTTCACCCCTCCACTTT
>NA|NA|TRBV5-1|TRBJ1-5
CASSYSGGTGQPQHF
TGCGCCAGCAGTTATTCGGGGGGCACAGGTCAGCCCCAGCATTTT
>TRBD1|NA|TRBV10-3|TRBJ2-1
CAISERDRNEQFF
TGTGCCATCAGTGAAAGGGACAGAAATGAGCAGTTCTTC
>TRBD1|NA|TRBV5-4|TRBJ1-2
CASSRTGVIGYTF
TGTGCCAGCAGCCGGACAGGCGTAATTGGCTACACCTTC
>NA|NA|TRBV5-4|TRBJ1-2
CASSPVAGRGYTF
TGTGCCAGCAGTCCCGTGGCGGGGCGAGGCTACACCTTC
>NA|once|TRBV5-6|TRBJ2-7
CASSTTGVSHEQYF
TGTGCCAGCAGCACCACGGGAGTAAGCCACGAGCAGTACTTC
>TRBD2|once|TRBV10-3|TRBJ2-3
CAIEAGGGDTQYF
TGTGCCATCGAAGCGGGAGGTGGAGATACGCAGTATTTT
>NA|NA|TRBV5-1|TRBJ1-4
CASRLLAGEKLFF
TGCGCCAGCAGACTCCTTGCCGGGGAAAAACTGTTTTTT
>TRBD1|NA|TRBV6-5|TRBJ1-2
CASSYAGQGNYGYTF
TGTGCCAGCAGTTACGCGGGACAGGGGAACTATGGCTACACCTTC
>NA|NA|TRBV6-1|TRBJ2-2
CASSEGQITGELFF
TGTGCCAGCAGTGAGGGGCAGATCACCGGGGAGCTGTTTTTT
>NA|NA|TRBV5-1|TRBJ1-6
CASRPGDNSPLHF
TGCGCCAGCAGGCCAGGGGACAATTCACCCCTCCACTTT
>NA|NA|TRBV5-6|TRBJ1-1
CASRPIDLDTEAFF
TGTGCCAGCAGACCCATAGACCTAGACACTGAAGCTTTCTTT
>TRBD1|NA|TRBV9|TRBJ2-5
CASSVEGTGGETQYF
TGTGCCAGCAGCGTAGAGGGGACAGGGGGAGAGACCCAGTACTTC
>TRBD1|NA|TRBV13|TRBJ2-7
CASSLGQGPSYEQYF
TGTGCCAGCAGCTTAGGACAGGGGCCCTCCTACGAGCAGTACTTC
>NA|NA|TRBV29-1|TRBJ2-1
CSVTGLVYNEQFF
TGCAGCGTTACCGGACTGGTCTACAATGAGCAGTTCTTC
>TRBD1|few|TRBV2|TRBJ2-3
CASNRDRGVDTQYF
TGTGCCAGCAATAGGGACAGGGGTGTAGATACGCAGTATTTT
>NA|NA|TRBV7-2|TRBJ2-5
CASTITGTQYF
TGTGCCAGCACCATAACGGGGACCCAGTACTTC
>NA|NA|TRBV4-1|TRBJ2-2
CASSQRAGDSIFTGELFF
TGCGCCAGCAGCCAGCGAGCCGGGGACTCCATCTTCACCGGGGAGCTGTTTTTT
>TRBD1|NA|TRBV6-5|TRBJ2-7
CASSADRGGEQYF
TGTGCCAGCAGTGCGGACAGGGGGGGTGAGCAGTACTTC
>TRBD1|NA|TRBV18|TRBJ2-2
CASSTDRGPELFF
TGTGCCAGCTCAACTGACAGGGGGCCGGAGCTGTTTTTT
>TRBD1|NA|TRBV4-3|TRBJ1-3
CASSYRGTGNTIYF
TGCGCCAGCAGTTACAGGGGAACGGGAAACACCATATATTTT
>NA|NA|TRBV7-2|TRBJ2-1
CASSLVLATDEQFF
TGTGCCAGCAGCTTAGTCCTAGCCACAGATGAGCAGTTCTTC
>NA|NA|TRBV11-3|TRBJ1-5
CASRSRGSNQPQHF
TGTGCCAGCAGATCCAGGGGCAGCAATCAGCCCCAGCATTTT
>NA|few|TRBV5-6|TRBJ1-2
CASSLLGENYGYTF
TGTGCCAGCAGCTTGCTGGGAGAGAACTATGGCTACACCTTC
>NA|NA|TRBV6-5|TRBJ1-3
CASSYRSGGNTIYF
TGTGCCAGCAGTTATCGGAGTGGTGGAAACACCATATATTTT
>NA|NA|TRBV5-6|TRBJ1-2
CASSVDSYGYTF
TGTGCCAGCAGCGTGGACAGCTATGGCTACACCTTC
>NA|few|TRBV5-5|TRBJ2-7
CASSFLRGATYEQYF
TGTGCCAGCAGCTTTCTGCGCGGGGCTACCTACGAGCAGTACTTC
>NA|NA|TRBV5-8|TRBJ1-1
CASSPATAVMNTEAFF
TGTGCCAGCAGCCCAGCAACAGCGGTCATGAACACTGAAGCTTTCTTT
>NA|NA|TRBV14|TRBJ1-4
CASSQLDSNEKLFF
TGTGCCAGCAGCCAACTCGACTCTAATGAAAAACTGTTTTTT
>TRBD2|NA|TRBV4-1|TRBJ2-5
CASSQDTLAGSETQYF
TGCGCCAGCAGCCAAGATACCCTAGCGGGGTCGGAGACCCAGTACTTC
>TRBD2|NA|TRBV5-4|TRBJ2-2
CASSGSGGGNTGELFF
TGTGCCAGCAGCGGCTCGGGCGGGGGGAACACCGGGGAGCTGTTTTTT
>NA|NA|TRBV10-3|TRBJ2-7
CATGVSGGSYEQYF
TGTGCCACCGGAGTGTCAGGAGGGTCCTACGAGCAGTACTTC
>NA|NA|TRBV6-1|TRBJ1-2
CASSEIGSLGGYTF
TGTGCCAGCAGTGAAATCGGGTCCCTAGGAGGCTACACCTTC
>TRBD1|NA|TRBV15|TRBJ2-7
CATSRDRGPYEQYF
TGTGCCACCAGCAGGGACAGGGGGCCGTACGAGCAGTACTTC
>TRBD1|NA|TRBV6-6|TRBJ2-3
CASSQGQGSTDTQYF
TGTGCCAGCAGCCAAGGACAGGGGAGCACAGATACGCAGTATTTT
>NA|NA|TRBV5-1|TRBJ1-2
CASRPLQAANYGYTF
TGCGCCAGCAGACCTCTGCAGGCTGCTAACTATGGCTACACCTTC
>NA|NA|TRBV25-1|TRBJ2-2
CASSEWGGEQTGELFF
TGTGCCAGCAGTGAATGGGGAGGAGAACAGACCGGGGAGCTGTTTTTT
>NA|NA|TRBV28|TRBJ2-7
CASSSSVVREPLDEQYF
NA
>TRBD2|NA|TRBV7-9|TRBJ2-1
CASSPPTSGGYNEQFF
TGTGCCAGCAGCCCGCCGACTAGCGGGGGCTACAATGAGCAGTTCTTC
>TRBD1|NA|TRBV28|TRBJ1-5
CASSRKTGRNQPQHF
TGTGCCAGCAGCCGGAAGACAGGGCGCAATCAGCCCCAGCATTTT
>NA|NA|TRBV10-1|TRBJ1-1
CASSLGPNTEAFF
TGCGCCAGCTCTTTGGGGCCTAACACTGAAGCTTTCTTT